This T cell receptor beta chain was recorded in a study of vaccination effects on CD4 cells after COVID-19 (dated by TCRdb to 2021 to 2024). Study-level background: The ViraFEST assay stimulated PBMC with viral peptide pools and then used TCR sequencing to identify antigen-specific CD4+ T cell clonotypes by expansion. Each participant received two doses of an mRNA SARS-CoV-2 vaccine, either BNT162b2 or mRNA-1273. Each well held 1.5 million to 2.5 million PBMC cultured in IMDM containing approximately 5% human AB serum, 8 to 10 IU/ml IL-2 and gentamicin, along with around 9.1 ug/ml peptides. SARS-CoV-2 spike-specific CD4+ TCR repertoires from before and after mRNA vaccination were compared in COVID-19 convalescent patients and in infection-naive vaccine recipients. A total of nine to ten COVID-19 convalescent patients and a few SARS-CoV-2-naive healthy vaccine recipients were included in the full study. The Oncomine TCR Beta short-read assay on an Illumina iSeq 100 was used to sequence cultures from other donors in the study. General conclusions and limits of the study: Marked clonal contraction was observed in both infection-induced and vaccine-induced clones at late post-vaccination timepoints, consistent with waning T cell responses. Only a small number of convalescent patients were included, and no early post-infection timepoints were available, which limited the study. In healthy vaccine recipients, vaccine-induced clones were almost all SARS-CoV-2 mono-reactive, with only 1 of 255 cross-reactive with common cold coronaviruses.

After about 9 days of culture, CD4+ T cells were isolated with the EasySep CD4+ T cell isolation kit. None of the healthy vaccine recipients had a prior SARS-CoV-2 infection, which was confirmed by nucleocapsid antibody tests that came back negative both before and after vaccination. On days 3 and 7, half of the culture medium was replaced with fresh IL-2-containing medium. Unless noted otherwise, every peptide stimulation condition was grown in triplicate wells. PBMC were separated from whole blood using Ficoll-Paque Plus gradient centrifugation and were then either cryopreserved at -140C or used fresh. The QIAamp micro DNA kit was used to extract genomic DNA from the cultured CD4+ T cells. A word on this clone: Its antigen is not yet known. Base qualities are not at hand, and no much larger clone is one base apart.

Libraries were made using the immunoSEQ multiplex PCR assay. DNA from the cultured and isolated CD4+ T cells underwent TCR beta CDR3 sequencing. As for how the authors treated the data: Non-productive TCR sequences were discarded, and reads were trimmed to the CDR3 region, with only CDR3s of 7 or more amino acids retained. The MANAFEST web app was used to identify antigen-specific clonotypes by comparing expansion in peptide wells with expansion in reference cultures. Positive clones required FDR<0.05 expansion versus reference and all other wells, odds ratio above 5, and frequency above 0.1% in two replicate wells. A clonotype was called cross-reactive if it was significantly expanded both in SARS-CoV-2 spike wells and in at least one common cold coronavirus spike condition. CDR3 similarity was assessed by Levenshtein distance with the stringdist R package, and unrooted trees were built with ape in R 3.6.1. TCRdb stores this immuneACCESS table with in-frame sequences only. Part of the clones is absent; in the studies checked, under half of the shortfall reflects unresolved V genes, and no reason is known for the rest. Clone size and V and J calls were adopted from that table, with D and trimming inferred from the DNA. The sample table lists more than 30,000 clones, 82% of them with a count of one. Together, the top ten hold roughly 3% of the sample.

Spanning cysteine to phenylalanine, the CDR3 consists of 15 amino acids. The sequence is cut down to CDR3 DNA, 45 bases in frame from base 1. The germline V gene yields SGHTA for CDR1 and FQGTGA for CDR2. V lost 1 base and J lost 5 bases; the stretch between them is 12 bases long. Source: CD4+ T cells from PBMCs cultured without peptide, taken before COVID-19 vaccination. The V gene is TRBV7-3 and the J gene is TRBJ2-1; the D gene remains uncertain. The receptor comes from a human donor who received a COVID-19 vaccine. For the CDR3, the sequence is CASSLNPSEHNEQFF. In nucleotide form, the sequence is TGTGCCAGCAGCTTAAACCCGAGTGAGCACAATGAGCAGTTCTTC.